The rows below give T cell receptor beta chains drawn from one sample of a study of shared T cell receptors in the human thymus. The protocol was immunoSEQ multiplex PCR, while the TCRdb copy is restricted to in-frame clones and leaves out a portion. The sample lists 700,000 to 750,000 clones, roughly 88% occurring once. Another study also made use of these data, one on human thymus T cells.

The sequenced sample consisted of thymocytes. These receptors were obtained from a girl under three years old with a congenital heart defect. Each CDR3 is given with its conserved first and last residue. The D gene is left open where the match is weak. The size entry is marked missing in some rows and otherwise reads once, few, many or a size class.

TRBV5-3	TRBJ2-2	TRBD2	NA	CARSGGTSGGPGGELFF	TGTGCCAGAAGCGGCGGGACTAGCGGGGGGCCAGGCGGGGAGCTGTTTTTT
TRBV28	TRBJ2-3	NA	NA	CASMSGSTDTQYF	TGTGCCAGCATGTCAGGGTCCACAGATACGCAGTATTTT
TRBV7-6	TRBJ2-7	NA	NA	CASSSQGRGNYEQYF	TGTGCCAGCAGCTCACAGGGTAGGGGAAACTACGAGCAGTACTTC
TRBV6-1	TRBJ1-1	NA	NA	CASSRIQGAFF	TGTGCCAGCAGTCGTATTCAGGGAGCTTTCTTT
TRBV27	TRBJ2-3	NA	once	CASKTSARGTDGEKQYF	TGTGCCAGCAAAACCTCCGCGAGGGGGACGGACGGAGAGAAGCAGTATTTT
TRBV15	TRBJ2-7	TRBD1	NA	CATSRRDRGHEQYF	TGTGCCACCAGCAGAAGGGACAGGGGCCACGAGCAGTACTTC
TRBV6-1	TRBJ2-1	NA	NA	CASSEQGTEQFF	TGTGCCAGCAGTGAACAGGGTACTGAGCAGTTCTTC
TRBV11-2	TRBJ2-7	NA	NA	CASSLAPRQYF	TGTGCCAGCAGCTTAGCTCCCCGGCAGTACTTC
TRBV5-4	TRBJ2-6	TRBD1	NA	CASSFLGQGNSGANVLTF	TGTGCCAGCAGCTTTTTGGGACAGGGGAATTCCGGGGCCAACGTCCTGACTTTC
TRBV18	TRBJ2-7	TRBD1	NA	CASSRQDRRSYEQYF	TGTGCCAGCTCACGTCAGGACAGGCGATCCTACGAGCAGTACTTC
TRBV14	TRBJ2-5	TRBD2	NA	CASSQGGTSGGVETQYF	TGTGCCAGCAGCCAAGGGGGGACTAGCGGGGGCGTAGAGACCCAGTACTTC
TRBV5-1	TRBJ2-2	NA	NA	CASSSPQNYTGELFF	TGCGCCAGCAGCTCCCCCCAGAATTACACCGGGGAGCTGTTTTTT
TRBV5-6	TRBJ1-4	NA	few	CASSLGLSSGATNEKLFF	TGTGCCAGCAGCTTGGGGCTGTCGAGCGGAGCAACTAATGAAAAACTGTTTTTT
TRBV7-9	TRBJ2-3	NA	NA	CASSFGPDTQYF	TGTGCCAGCAGCTTCGGTCCGGATACGCAGTATTTT